This T cell receptor beta chain appears in the sequencing data of a study of T cell repertoires in cytomegalovirus infection. Study-level background: Recently identified HLA-C-restricted CMV epitopes were used, and well-studied HLA-B-restricted CMV epitopes were used as well. Matching HLA type, along with CMV infection, was indicated by public TCR beta signatures. Study results and limitations: Ex vivo responses were dominated by HLA-C-restricted CMV-specific TCR beta clonotypes. Cumulative public TCR beta family frequency identified CMV carriers with the relevant HLA.

Turning to this clonotype: Its antigen is undetermined.

The CDR3 is 18 residues long. J gave up 3 bases and V 2 bases, and 12 bases lay outside the gene matches. Germline loops: CDR1 MNHEY, CDR2 SVGEGT. Using its own MiXCR run on the reads, TCRdb lists one record per CDR3 protein. In the table there are a few hundred thousand distinct CDR3 sequences, about 28% of which are singletons. The rearrangement uses TRBV6-2 or TRBV6-3 and TRBJ1-2; the match to TRBD1 covers 10 bases. The specimen comprised cultured PBMCs, sampled from culture after CMV antigen stimulation. The sequence came from a human donor in good health (CMV status not recorded). Some clones in this sample may be carry-over from other donors' samples. CDR3 nucleotide sequence: TGTGCCAGCAGTTACGTCCGGGACAGGGGCCGAGAGGACTATGGCTACACCTTC. Translation: CASSYVRDRGREDYGYTF.